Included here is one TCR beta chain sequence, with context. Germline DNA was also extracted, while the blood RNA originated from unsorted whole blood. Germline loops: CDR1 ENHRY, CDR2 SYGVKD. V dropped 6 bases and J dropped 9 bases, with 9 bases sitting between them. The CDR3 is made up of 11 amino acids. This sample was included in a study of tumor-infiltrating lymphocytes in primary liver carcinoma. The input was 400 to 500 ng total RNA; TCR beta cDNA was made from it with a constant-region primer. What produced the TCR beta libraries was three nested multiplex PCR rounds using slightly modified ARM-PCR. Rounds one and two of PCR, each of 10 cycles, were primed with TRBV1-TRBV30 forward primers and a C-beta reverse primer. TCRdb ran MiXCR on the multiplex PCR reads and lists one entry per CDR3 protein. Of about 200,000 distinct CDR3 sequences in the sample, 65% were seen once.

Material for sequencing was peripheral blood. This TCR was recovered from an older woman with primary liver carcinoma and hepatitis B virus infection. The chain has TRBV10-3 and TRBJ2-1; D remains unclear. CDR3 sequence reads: CAISSASEQFF. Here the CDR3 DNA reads TGTGCCATCAGCTCGGCCAGTGAGCAGTTCTTC.